This entry features one T cell receptor beta chain sequence. The sample originates from a study of patients and donors after allogeneic stem cell transplantation. The CDR3 covers 20 residues. Trimming cost V 4 bases and J 4 bases; bases outside gene matches: 19. Per germline, CDR1 SGHDN and CDR2 FVKESK. Using its own MiXCR run on the RT-PCR reads, TCRdb lists one record per CDR3 protein. This sample carries some 880,000 distinct CDR3 sequences, about a sixth of them seen once, and the ten largest clones take 5% to 6.5%. The V gene is TRBV14, the J gene TRBJ2-3; 11 bases map to TRBD2. This sequence originates from a human donor who was either an allogeneic HSCT recipient or a stem cell or donor lymphocyte infusion donor (not recorded which). It is not recorded whose cells these are; they may come from a transplant donor. Sample: blood, either unsorted or a sorted T cell fraction (not recorded which). Here the CDR3 reads CASSPLFATSGERSADTQYF. CDR3 in DNA: TGTGCCAGCAGCCCCCTTTTCGCGACTAGCGGGGAACGCAGCGCAGATACGCAGTATTTT.